Listed below are T cell receptor beta chains from one sample, sequenced in a study of blood T cell repertoires in COVID-19. The repertoire was sequenced with immunoSEQ multiplex PCR; TCRdb's copy has only in-frame clones and lacks some. Of around 360,000 clones detected, roughly 87% appear once; the ten largest clones hold 2.5% to 3.5%. The source material was PBMCs or T cells enriched from blood (not recorded which). Receptors originate from a woman in her twenties or thirties who had recovered from COVID-19. Each CDR3 is given with its conserved first and last residue. A D gene is named only where the DNA matches it firmly. The listing skips clone size in some rows; elsewhere it reads once, few, many or a size class.

cdr3_nt | cdr3_aa | j_call | clone_size | d_call | v_call
TGTGCCAGTCAGGAGGTCTCTGGAAACACCATATATTTT | CASQEVSGNTIYF | TRBJ1-3 | . | . | TRBV6-5
TGTGCCAGCAGCCCTGAAGCGGGGACAGGGGTGGAAAAACTGTTTTTT | CASSPEAGTGVEKLFF | TRBJ1-4 | . | TRBD1 | TRBV9
TGCGCCAGCAGCTTGGCCCTTAACACCGGGGAGCTGTTTTTT | CASSLALNTGELFF | TRBJ2-2 | . | . | TRBV5-1
TGTGCCAGCAGTGCCAGGGATAGGCAGCCCCAGCATTTT | CASSARDRQPQHF | TRBJ1-5 | . | . | TRBV12-3/TRBV12-4
TGTGCCCAGCAGGGGGGCTCAATTAGCACAGATACGCAGTATTTT | CAQQGGSISTDTQYF | TRBJ2-3 | . | . | TRBV30
TGTGCCAGCAGAAAGGAGGGGAGCAATGAGCAGTTCTTC | CASRKEGSNEQFF | TRBJ2-1 | . | . | TRBV27
TGCAGCGCCATGTTCGGGACAGGGAACACTGAAGCTTTCTTT | CSAMFGTGNTEAFF | TRBJ1-1 | . | TRBD1 | TRBV29-1
TGCGCCAGCAGCCAGAACCCCTCAGAGAGAGGAGAAAAACTGTTTTTT | CASSQNPSERGEKLFF | TRBJ1-4 | . | . | TRBV4-1
TGTGCCTGCGGGGAGCTCAATTCACCCCTCCACTTT | CACGELNSPLHF | TRBJ1-6 | once | . | TRBV30
TGTGCCAGCAGCCACGAATCCTGTAGGGGGCAGCAGAACACTGAAGCTTTCTTT | CASSHESCRGQQNTEAFF | TRBJ1-1 | once | . | TRBV21-1
TGCAGTGCTAGTGGGGGAGGTGATACGCAGTATTTT | CSASGGGDTQYF | TRBJ2-3 | . | . | TRBV20-1
TGCAGCGTTTCAAAGGGGCAGAACACAGATACGCAGTATTTT | CSVSKGQNTDTQYF | TRBJ2-3 | . | . | TRBV29-1
TGTGCCAGCAGCGGCGACTCGAACTCCTACAATGAGCAGTTCTTC | CASSGDSNSYNEQFF | TRBJ2-1 | . | . | TRBV6-6
TGTGCCAGCATTCCCGGGACTAGCTCCTACAATGAGCAGTTCTTC | CASIPGTSSYNEQFF | TRBJ2-1 | . | TRBD2 | TRBV27
TGTGCCAGCAGCCCCGGGGGGGCGACTCAAGAGACCCAGTACTTC | CASSPGGATQETQYF | TRBJ2-5 | . | TRBD2 | TRBV11-2
TGTGCCAGCTCACCAGTGAGGGAAGAGACCCAGTACTTC | CASSPVREETQYF | TRBJ2-5 | . | . | TRBV18
TGTGCCTGGAGTACAACAGGGGATAATTCACCCCTCCACTTT | CAWSTTGDNSPLHF | TRBJ1-6 | . | TRBD1 | TRBV30
TGTGCCAGCAGTACCACTAGCGGGATATGGGTTGAGCAGTTCTTC | CASSTTSGIWVEQFF | TRBJ2-1 | . | TRBD2 | TRBV27
TGTGCCAGCAGTGATCTGACAGGGGTCGGCAATCAGCCCCAGCATTTT | CASSDLTGVGNQPQHF | TRBJ1-5 | . | TRBD1 | TRBV6-1
TGTGCCAGCAGTTTCCACAAGAATCCCCGTGCCTACACCTTC | CASSFHKNPRAYTF | TRBJ1-2 | . | . | TRBV27
TGTGCCAGCAGTTACTCGATGTTTTCAGGGTACTATGGCTACACCTTC | CASSYSMFSGYYGYTF | TRBJ1-2 | . | . | TRBV6-2/TRBV6-3
TGTGCCAGCAGCCAAGAAGTTGTCGGCCAAGAGACCCAGTACTTC | CASSQEVVGQETQYF | TRBJ2-5 | . | . | TRBV4-2
TGTGCCAGCAGTTTCGGACAGGGAGTAAGCACAGATACGCAGTATTTT | CASSFGQGVSTDTQYF | TRBJ2-3 | . | TRBD1 | TRBV28
TGTGCCAGCAGTTACTCCCGACAGGGTGGGGATGAGCAGTTCTTC | CASSYSRQGGDEQFF | TRBJ2-1 | . | TRBD1 | TRBV6-5
TGTGCCAGCAGCTTAGGGACAGGGAATCAGCCCCAGCATTTT | CASSLGTGNQPQHF | TRBJ1-5 | many | TRBD1 | TRBV7-9
TGTGCCAGCAGCTTAGATATTCCCCAGCGGGGAGGCCTTGAGCAGTTCTTC | CASSLDIPQRGGLEQFF | TRBJ2-1 | . | TRBD2 | TRBV11-2
TGTGCCAGCACCGGGGACAGCACCTACAATGAGCAGTTCTTC | CASTGDSTYNEQFF | TRBJ2-1 | . | TRBD1 | TRBV11-2
TGTGCCAGCAGGGGGGCAGGGGACACCGGGGAGCTGTTTTTT | CASRGAGDTGELFF | TRBJ2-2 | . | . | TRBV2
TGCACCAGCAGCCGGGCGTCCGAGCAGTACTTC | CTSSRASEQYF | TRBJ2-7 | . | . | TRBV1
TGCGCCAGCAGCCATACAGGTTCCAGCACTGAAGCTTTCTTT | CASSHTGSSTEAFF | TRBJ1-1 | . | . | TRBV4-1
TGCGCCAGCAGCTCAAGCAGGGGTATGTTGTCTGGGGCCAACGTCCTGACTTTC | CASSSSRGMLSGANVLTF | TRBJ2-6 | . | . | TRBV5-1
TGCGCCAGCAGCTTTCAGGGTTCCGGGGAGCTGTTTTTT | CASSFQGSGELFF | TRBJ2-2 | . | . | TRBV5-1